This record covers a single T cell receptor beta chain. The antigen remains undetermined. The data belong to a study of T cells in Graves' hyperthyroidism and ophthalmopathy. Authors of the study amplified TCR beta CDR3 regions from RNA transcripts. The TCR CDR3 was amplified in a first-round RT-PCR using the HTBI primer set. TCRdb reprocessed the multiplex PCR reads with MiXCR, giving one entry per CDR3 protein. Of 45,000 to 55,000 distinct CDR3 sequences in the sample, roughly 50% are singletons; the top ten hold under 35%. Study observations and caveats: Clonotypes that were expanded in thyroid above 0.001 mostly appeared in blood too.

Between the trimmed V and J ends, which lost 8 bases and 0 bases, there was a span of 10 bases. The germline V gene has CDR1 SGHTA and CDR2 FQGNSA. This CDR3 is built from 13 residues. This receptor was taken from a man aged 18 to 30 with Graves' hyperthyroidism. V and J are TRBV7-2 and TRBJ1-1; tentative D call: TRBD1 (5 bases). The specimen sequenced was peripheral blood or thyroid tissue (not recorded which). CDR3 in DNA: TGTGCCAGCCAGGGCCACATGAACACTGAAGCTTTCTTT. This sequence encodes CASQGHMNTEAFF.